This T cell receptor (beta chain) was identified in a study of T-cell reconstitution after alpha-beta-depleted transplantation in children. Study-wide points: Newly generated T cells supplied most T-cell counts and diversity one year post-transplant.

The library targeted TCRbeta and was prepared with unique molecular identifiers. MiXCR, applied by TCRdb to the PCR reads, yields one record per CDR3 protein. The data show around 490,000 distinct CDR3 sequences, approximately 10% seen once. The CDR3 has 14 amino acids. CDR1 is SGHTA, CDR2 FQGNSA, per germline. Trimming removed 2 bases at V and 2 bases at J, with 9 bases between. Concerning this clonotype: Antigen: not known.

The sample was PBMCs, mostly from graft donor cells, taken 180 days after TCRalphabeta/CD19-depleted stem cell transplant. This clonotype was obtained from a female patient aged 2-15 years who had a stem cell transplant for aplastic anemia, so the T cells may come from the graft donor. The chain is built from TRBV7-2 and TRBJ1-1, with D maybe TRBD1 (6 bases). DNA of the CDR3: TGTGCCAGCAGCTTACGGGGGCACAACACTGAAGCTTTCTTT. Translated: CASSLRGHNTEAFF.